In this sample, the clone carrying this T cell receptor (beta chain) turned up once. The record originates from a study of blood T cell repertoires in COVID-19. Study-level information: Both acute and convalescent COVID-19 samples were obtained from the United States, Italy and Spain. In each case, the material was cDNA or gDNA derived from T cells, B-cell-depleted T cells, or PBMCs.

V was pared by 2 bases and J by 3 bases, with 7 bases of the junction left unmatched. This CDR3 is built from 16 residues. Germline V gives CDR1 SGDLS, CDR2 YYNGEE. In the source study's methods: Cell counts per sample came from amplifying reference gene primers. Using immunoSEQ multiplex PCR, the repertoire was profiled, and TCRdb retains in-frame clones only, with some absent. V, J and clone size reflect that table, while D and trimming were determined from the DNA. The data hold some 31,000 clones, with around 84% observed a single time. This chain joins TRBV9 and TRBJ1-1; 10 nucleotides line up with TRBD1. The sequence was obtained from a human donor in a cohort sampled during active COVID-19. The donor label of this sample is uncertain. Material for sequencing was peripheral blood. Here the CDR3 reads CASSVGTGVYDTEAFF. The CDR3 nucleotides read TGTGCCAGCAGCGTGGGGACAGGGGTTTACGACACTGAAGCTTTCTTT.